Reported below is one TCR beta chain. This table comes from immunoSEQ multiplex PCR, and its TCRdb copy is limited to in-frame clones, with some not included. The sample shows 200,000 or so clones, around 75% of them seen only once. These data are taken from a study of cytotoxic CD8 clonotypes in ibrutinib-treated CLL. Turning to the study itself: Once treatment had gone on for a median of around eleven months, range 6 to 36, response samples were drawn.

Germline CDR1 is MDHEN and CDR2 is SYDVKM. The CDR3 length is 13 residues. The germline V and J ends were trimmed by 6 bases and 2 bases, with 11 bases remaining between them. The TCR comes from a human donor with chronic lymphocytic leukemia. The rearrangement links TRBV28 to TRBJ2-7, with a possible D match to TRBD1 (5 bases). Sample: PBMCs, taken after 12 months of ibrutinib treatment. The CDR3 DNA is TGTGCCAGCAGGCGGACGGACACCTACGAGCAGTACTTC. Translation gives CASRRTDTYEQYF.